This passage covers 4 T cell receptor beta chains from one sample sequenced in a study of regulatory T cells in long-lasting Graves disease. Construction of the TCR beta libraries employed iRepertoire HTBI primers in conjunction with Arm-PCR of CDR3 regions. TCRdb reprocessed the multiplex PCR reads with MiXCR, giving one entry per CDR3 protein. Of about 540,000 distinct CDR3 sequences detected, approximately 13% appear once; the ten largest clones hold under 10%. Noted time point: newly diagnosed GD, antithyroid drugs for less than 3 months. After RNA was extracted from PBMCs, the TCR library was made from it. The same specimen was also included in a second study, on T cells in Graves' hyperthyroidism and ophthalmopathy.

Material: peripheral blood mononuclear cells (PBMCs), obtained at new diagnosis, from a patient treated with antithyroid drugs. All receptors come from a man aged 25-45 years with Graves disease.

The table lists this clonotype with a few counts. The chain carries TRBV19 and TRBJ1-1, with a tentative D call TRBD1 (6 bases). This CDR3 has 16 amino acids. V was trimmed by 6 bases and J by 2 bases, leaving 19 bases between them. Germline V gene lookup returns CDR1 LNHDA and CDR2 SQIVND (reference sequence). The DNA of the CDR3 is TGTGCCAGTAGATTCGCGGCAGGACAGCGAAACACTGAAGCTTTCTTT. This sequence encodes CASRFAAGQRNTEAFF.

The chain recombines TRBV19 with TRBJ2-2; D is uncertain. CDR1 and CDR2 (germline): LNHDA, SQIVND (reference sequence). The CDR3 contains 14 residues. The ends were cut back, 9 bases at V and 5 bases at J, with 16 bases in the middle. The CDR3 spells CASTLREVTGELFF. DNA for the CDR3: TGTGCCAGCACTCTGCGAGAGGTAACCGGGGAGCTGTTTTTT.

In this sample, this clonotype turned up a few times. This sequence joins TRBV7-9 and TRBJ2-1; no firm D call. Trimming stripped 2 bases from V and 4 bases from J, with 6 bases between. Germline V lookup: CDR1 SEHNR, CDR2 FQNEAQ (reference sequence). There are 13 residues in the CDR3. This CDR3 reads CASSLILYNEQFF. CDR3 sequence (DNA): TGTGCCAGCAGCTTAATACTTTACAATGAGCAGTTCTTC.

This clonotype has a count of ten or more. The chain carries TRBV24-1 and TRBJ2-5; TRBD1 matches 10 bases. The CDR3 totals 15 residues. CDR1 and CDR2 from the germline V gene are KGHDR and SFDVKD. The V gene end was trimmed by 4 bases and the J gene end by 4 bases; junction bases not matched to a gene: 5. In DNA form, the CDR3 reads TGTGCCACCAGTGAGTTTGACAGGGGGCGAGAGACCCAGTACTTC. It codes for CATSEFDRGRETQYF.